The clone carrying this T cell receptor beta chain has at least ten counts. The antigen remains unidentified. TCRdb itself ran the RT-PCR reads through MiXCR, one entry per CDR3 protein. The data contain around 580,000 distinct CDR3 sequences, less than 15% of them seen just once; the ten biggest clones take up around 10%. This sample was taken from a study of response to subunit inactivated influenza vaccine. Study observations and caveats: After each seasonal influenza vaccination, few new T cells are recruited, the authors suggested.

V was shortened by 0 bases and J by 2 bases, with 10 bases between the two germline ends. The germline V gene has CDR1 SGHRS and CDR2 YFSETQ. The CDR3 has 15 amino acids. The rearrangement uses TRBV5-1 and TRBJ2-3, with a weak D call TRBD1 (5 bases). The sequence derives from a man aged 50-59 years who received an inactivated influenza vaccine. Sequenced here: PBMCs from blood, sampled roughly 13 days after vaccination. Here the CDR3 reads CASSLAGKDTDTQYF. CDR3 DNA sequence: TGCGCCAGCAGCTTGGCAGGGAAGGACACAGATACGCAGTATTTT. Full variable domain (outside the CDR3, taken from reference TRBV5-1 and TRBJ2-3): KAGVTQTPRYLIKTRGQQVTLSCSPISGHRSVSWYQQTPGQGLQFLFEYFSETQRNKGNFPGRFSGRQFSNSRSEMNVSTLELGDSALYLCASSLAGKDTDTQYFGPGTRLTVL.